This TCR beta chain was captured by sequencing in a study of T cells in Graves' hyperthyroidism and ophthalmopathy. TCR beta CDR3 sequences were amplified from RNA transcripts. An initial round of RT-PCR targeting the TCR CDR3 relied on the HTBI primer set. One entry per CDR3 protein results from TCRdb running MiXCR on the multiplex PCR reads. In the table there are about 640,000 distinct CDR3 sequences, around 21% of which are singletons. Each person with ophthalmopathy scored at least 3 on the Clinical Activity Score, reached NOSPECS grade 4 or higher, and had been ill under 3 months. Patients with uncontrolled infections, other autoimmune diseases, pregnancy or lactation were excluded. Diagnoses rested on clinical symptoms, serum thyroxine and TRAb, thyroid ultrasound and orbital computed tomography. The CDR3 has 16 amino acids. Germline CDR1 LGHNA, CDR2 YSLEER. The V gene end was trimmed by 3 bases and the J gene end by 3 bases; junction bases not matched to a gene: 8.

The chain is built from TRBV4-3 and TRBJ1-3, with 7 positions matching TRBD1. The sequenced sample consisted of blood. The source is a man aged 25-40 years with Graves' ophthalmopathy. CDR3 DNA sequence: TGCGCCAGCAGCCATGACACAGGGGCTGGTGGAAACACCATATATTTT. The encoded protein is CASSHDTGAGGNTIYF.